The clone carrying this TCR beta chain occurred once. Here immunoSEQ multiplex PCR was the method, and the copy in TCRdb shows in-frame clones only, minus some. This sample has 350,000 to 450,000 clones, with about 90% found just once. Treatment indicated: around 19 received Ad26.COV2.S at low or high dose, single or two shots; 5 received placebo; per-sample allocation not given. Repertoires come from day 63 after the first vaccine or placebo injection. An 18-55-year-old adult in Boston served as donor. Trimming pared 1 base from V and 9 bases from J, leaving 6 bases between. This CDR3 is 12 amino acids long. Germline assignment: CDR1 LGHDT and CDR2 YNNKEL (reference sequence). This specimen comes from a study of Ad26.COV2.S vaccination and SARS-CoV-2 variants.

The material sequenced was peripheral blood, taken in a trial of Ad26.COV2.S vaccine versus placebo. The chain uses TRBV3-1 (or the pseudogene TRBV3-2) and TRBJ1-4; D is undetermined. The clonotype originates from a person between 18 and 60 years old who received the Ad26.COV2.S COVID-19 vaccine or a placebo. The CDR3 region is CASSQARQKLFF. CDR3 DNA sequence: TGTGCCAGCAGCCAAGCTCGTCAAAAACTGTTTTTT.